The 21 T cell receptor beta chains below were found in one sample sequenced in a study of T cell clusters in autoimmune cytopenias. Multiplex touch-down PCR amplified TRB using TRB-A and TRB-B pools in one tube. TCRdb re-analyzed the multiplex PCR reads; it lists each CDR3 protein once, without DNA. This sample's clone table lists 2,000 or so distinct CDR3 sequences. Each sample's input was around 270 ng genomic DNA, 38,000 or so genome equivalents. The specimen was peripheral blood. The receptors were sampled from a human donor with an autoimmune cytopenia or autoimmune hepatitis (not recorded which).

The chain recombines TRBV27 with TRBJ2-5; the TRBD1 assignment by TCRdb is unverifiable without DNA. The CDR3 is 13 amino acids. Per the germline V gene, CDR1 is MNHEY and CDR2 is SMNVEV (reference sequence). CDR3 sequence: CASRGGPSETQYF.

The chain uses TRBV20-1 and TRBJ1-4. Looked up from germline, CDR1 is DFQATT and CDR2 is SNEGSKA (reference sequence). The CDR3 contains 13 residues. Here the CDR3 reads CSARSGGLEKLFF.

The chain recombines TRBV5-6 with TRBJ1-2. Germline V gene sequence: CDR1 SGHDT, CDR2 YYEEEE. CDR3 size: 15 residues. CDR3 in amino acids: CASSLDYRRAYGYTF.

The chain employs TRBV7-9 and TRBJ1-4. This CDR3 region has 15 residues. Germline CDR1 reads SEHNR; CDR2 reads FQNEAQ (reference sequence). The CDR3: CASSLAGRVGEKLFF.

CDR3 region: CASSDGGSGGHIGEQFF. This chain joins TRBV6-4 and TRBJ2-1; the TCRdb call, TRBD2, lacks DNA for checking. The CDR3 has 17 amino acids. The germline V gene has CDR1 MRHNA and CDR2 SNTAGT.

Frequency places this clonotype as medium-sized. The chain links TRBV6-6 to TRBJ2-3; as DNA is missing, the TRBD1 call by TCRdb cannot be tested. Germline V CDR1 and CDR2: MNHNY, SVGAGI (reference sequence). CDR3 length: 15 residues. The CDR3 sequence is CASSYGGISTDTQYF.

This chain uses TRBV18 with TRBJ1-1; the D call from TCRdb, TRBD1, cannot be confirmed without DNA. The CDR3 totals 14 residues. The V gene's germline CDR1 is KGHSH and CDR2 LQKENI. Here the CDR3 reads CASSPTTLGTGAFF.

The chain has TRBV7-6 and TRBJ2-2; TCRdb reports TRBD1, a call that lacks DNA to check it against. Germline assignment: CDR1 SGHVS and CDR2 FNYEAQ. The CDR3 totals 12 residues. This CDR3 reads CASTNQGRELFF.

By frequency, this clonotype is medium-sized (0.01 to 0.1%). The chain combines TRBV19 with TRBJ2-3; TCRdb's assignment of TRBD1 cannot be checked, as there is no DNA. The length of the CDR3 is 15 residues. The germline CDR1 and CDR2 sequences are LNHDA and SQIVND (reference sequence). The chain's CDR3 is CASSISVNREDTQYF. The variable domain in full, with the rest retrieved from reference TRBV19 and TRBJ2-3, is DGGITQSPKYLFRKEGQNVTLSCEQNLNHDAMYWYRQDPGQGLRLIYYSQIVNDFQKGDIAEGYSVSREKKESFPLTVTSAQKNPTAFYLCASSISVNREDTQYFGPGTRLTVL.

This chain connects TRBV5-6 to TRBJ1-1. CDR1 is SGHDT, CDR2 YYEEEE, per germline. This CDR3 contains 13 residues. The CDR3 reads CASGREFPTEAFF.

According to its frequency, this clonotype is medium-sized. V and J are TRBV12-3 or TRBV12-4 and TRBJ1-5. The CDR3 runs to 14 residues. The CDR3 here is CASSLWGFNQPQHF.

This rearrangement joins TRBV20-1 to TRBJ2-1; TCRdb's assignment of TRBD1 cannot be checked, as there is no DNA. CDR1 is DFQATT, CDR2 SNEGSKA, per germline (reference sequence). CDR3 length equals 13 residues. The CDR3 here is CSAPPGSAVEQFF.

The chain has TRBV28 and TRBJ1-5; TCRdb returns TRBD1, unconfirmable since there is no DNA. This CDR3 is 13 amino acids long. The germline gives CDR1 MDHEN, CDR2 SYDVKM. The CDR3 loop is CASSRDTNQPQHF.

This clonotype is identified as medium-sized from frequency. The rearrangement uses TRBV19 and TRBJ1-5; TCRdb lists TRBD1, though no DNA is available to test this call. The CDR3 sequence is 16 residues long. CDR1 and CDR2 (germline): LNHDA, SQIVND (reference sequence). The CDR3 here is CASSRGQGRSNQPQHF.

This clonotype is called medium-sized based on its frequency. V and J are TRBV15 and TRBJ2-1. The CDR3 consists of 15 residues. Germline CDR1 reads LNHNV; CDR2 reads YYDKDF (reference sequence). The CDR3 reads CATRARGSSYNEQFF.

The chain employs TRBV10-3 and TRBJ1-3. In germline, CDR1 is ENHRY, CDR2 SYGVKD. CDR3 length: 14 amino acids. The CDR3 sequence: CAIRDTLGGNTIYF.

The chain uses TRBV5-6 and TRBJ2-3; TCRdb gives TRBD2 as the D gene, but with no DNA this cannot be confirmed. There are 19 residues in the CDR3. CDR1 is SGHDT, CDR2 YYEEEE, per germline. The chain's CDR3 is CASSLGASGGVLSTDTQYF.

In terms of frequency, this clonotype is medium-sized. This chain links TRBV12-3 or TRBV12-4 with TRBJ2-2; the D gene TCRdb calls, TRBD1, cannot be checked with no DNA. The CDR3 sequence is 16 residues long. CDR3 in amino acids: CASSPAGTVITGELFF.

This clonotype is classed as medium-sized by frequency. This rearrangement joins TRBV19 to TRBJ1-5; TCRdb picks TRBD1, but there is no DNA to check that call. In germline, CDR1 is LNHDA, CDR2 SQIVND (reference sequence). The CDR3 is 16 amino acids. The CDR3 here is CASSLSTGTENQPQHF. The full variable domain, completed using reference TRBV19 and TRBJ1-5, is DGGITQSPKYLFRKEGQNVTLSCEQNLNHDAMYWYRQDPGQGLRLIYYSQIVNDFQKGDIAEGYSVSREKKESFPLTVTSAQKNPTAFYLCASSLSTGTENQPQHFGDGTRLSIL.

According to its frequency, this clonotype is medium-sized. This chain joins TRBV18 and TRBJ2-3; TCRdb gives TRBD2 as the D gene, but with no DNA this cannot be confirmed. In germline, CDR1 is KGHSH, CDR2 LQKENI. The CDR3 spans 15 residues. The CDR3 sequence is CASSPRGQGGDTQYF. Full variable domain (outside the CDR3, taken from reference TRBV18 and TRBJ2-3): NAGVMQNPRHLVRRRGQEARLRCSPMKGHSHVYWYRQLPEEGLKFMVYLQKENIIDESGMPKERFSAEFPKEGPSILRIQQVVRGDSAAYFCASSPRGQGGDTQYFGPGTRLTVL.

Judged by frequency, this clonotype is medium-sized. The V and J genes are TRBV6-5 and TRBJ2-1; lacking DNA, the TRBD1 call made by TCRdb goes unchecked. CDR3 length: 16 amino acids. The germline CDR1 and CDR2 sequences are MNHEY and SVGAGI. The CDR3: CASSYGLGGAYNEQFF.